What follows are 8 T cell receptor beta chains derived from one specimen sequenced in a study of cytomegalovirus exposure and HLA in healthy donors. Use of 60 Vbeta and 13 Jbeta primers characterized the PCR. TCRdb keeps only in-frame clones here, not all; method: immunoSEQ multiplex PCR. This sample has some 200,000 clones, with around 80% found just once. Sequencing was carried out using PBMCs. The receptors come from a man aged 40-49 years in good health and CMV-seropositive.

Note on this clone: A read error may produce the germline difference seen at one junction end. The chain uses TRBV7-9 and TRBJ2-2; tentatively, D is TRBD1 (5 bases). The germline CDR1 and CDR2 sequences are SEHNR and FQNEAQ (reference sequence). The CDR3 spans 15 residues. The CDR3 region is CSSSFIRDGTGELFF. In DNA, the CDR3 is TGTTCCAGCAGCTTCATCAGGGATGGTACCGGGGAGCTGTTTTTT.

This clone has a single count. V usage is TRBV27 and J usage is TRBJ2-7; 9 bases map to TRBD1. Germline V CDR1 and CDR2: MNHEY, SMNVEV (reference sequence). The CDR3 covers 13 residues. V shed 4 bases, J shed 2 bases, and the junction held 0 bases outside the gene matches. CDR3 sequence reads: CASSWDRAYEQYF. The DNA for the CDR3 is TGTGCCAGCAGTTGGGACAGGGCCTACGAGCAGTACTTC.

The gene calls are TRBV4-3 and TRBJ2-3; TRBD1 might be the D (6 bases). V lost 2 bases, J lost 1 base, and 10 bases lay in between. The CDR3 is 15 amino acids. Germline CDR1 reads LGHNA; CDR2 reads YSLEER. CDR3 sequence reads: CASSQYPGGTDTQYF. The CDR3, as DNA: TGCGCCAGCAGCCAATACCCAGGGGGCACAGATACGCAGTATTTT.

The chain links TRBV6-5 to TRBJ2-3, with 7 bases lining up with TRBD2. Germline CDR1 and CDR2: MNHEY and SVGAGI. The CDR3 sequence is 16 residues long. With V trimmed by 0 bases and J by 3 bases, 6 bases remained unmatched. Written as DNA, the CDR3 is TGTGCCAGCAGTTACTCCGTGGGAGGGGCTACAGATACGCAGTATTTT. The encoded protein is CASSYSVGGATDTQYF.

The chain couples TRBV7-9 to TRBJ1-1; 11 bases agree with TRBD1. CDR3 length: 15 residues. Unmatched junction bases numbered 6, after V lost 5 bases and J lost 4 bases. The germline V gene encodes CDR1 SEHNR and CDR2 FQNEAQ (reference sequence). CDR3 DNA: TGTGCCAGCAGCGGGTGGGACAGGGGGACCACTGAAGCTTTCTTT. It is translated as CASSGWDRGTTEAFF.

The V and J genes are TRBV28 and TRBJ2-2; the D gene is possibly TRBD1 (6 bases). Germline V gives CDR1 MDHEN, CDR2 SYDVKM. The CDR3 extends over 17 amino acids. V lost 7 bases and J lost 2, with 20 bases in between. The CDR3 DNA follows: TGTGCCAGCACCCTGGGGGCCCCTTACACTAACACCGGGGAGCTGTTTTTT. It encodes CASTLGAPYTNTGELFF. Complete variable domain (other parts from reference TRBV28 and TRBJ2-2): DVKVTQSSRYLVKRTGEKVFLECVQDMDHENMFWYRQDPGLGLRLIYFSYDVKMKEKGDIPEGYSVSREKKERFSLILESASTNQTSMYLCASTLGAPYTNTGELFFGEGSRLTVL.

This clone appeared a single time. V and J are TRBV5-8 and TRBJ2-7, with a possible D match to TRBD1 (6 bases). The germline CDR1 and CDR2 sequences are SGHTS and YDEGEE. This CDR3 has 14 residues. The V end was cut by 2 bases, the J end by 2 bases, with 11 bases between. The CDR3 loop is CASSLGQPAYEQYF. CDR3 DNA sequence: TGTGCCAGCAGCTTAGGACAGCCAGCCTACGAGCAGTACTTC.

The chain couples TRBV4-3 to TRBJ2-5; a weak D match, TRBD1 (6 bases). CDR1 and CDR2 (germline): LGHNA, YSLEER. V was pared by 5 bases and J by 5 bases, with 12 bases between. The CDR3 has 13 residues. CDR3 in amino acids: CASSSTGSETQYF. DNA for the CDR3: TGCGCCAGCAGCTCAACAGGGTCGGAGACCCAGTACTTC.